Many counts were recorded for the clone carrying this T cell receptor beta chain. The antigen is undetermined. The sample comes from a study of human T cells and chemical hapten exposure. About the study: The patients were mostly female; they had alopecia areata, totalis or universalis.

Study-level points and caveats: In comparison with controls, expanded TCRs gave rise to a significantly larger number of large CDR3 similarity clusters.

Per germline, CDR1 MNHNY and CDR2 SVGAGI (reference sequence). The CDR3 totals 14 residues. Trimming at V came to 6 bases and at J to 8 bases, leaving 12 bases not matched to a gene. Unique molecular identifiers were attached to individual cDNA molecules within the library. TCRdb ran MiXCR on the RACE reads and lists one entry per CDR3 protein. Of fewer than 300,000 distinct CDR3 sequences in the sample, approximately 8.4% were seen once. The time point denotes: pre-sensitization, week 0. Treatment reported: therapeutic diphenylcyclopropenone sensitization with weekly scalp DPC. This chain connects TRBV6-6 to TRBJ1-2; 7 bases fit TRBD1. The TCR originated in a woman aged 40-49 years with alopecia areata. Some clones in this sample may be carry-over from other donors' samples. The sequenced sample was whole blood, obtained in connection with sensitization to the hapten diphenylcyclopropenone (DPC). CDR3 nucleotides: TGTGCCAGCAGACTTACAGGGGTCGAGAGAGGCTACACCTTC. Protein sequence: CASRLTGVERGYTF.